This T cell receptor beta chain was recorded in a study of PD-1 blockade in classical Hodgkin lymphoma. The V and J ends lost 7 bases and 2 bases respectively, with 8 bases between them. Germline CDR1 is SQVTM and CDR2 is ANQGSEA. This CDR3 has 11 amino acids. Generated by immunoSEQ multiplex PCR, the TCRdb table keeps only in-frame clones and is missing some. The data contain around 50,000 clones, about 75% of them singletons. Time point noted: cycle 4 day 1 (C4D1), after less than 7 weeks of nivolumab. After autologous stem cell transplantation all patients relapsed, and prior brentuximab vedotin exposure differed between cohorts. General study findings and limits: Sources of repertoire differences remain undefined, possibly disease activity or prior therapy. Compared with baseline, CD4+ but not CD8+ TCR diversity had risen significantly by C4D1.

In the case of this clone: Its antigen is not known.

This rearrangement joins TRBV29-1 to TRBJ1-1; D gene ambiguous. Sequenced material: peripheral blood mononuclear cells (PBMCs), taken before the fourth cycle of nivolumab. The TCR originated in a human donor with classical Hodgkin lymphoma. Written as DNA, the CDR3 is TGCAGCGCACTGAGAAACACTGAAGCTTTCTTT. This codes for CSALRNTEAFF.